This T cell receptor (beta chain) stems from a study of blood T cell repertoires in COVID-19. Assay used: immunoSEQ multiplex PCR; TCRdb lists only in-frame clones, some missing. The sample lists 30,000 to 40,000 clones, about 85% occurring once. Germline-derived CDR1 and CDR2 are ENHRY and SYGVKD. Trimming at V came to 6 bases and at J to 5 bases, leaving 7 bases not matched to a gene. The length of the CDR3 is 15 residues. This clone was observed a handful of times. Material for sequencing was peripheral blood. V is TRBV10-3 and J is TRBJ2-2, with 9 nucleotides matching TRBD1. This TCR derives from a man between 65 and 79 years old with COVID-19, enrolled during active disease. This chain's CDR3 is CAIRAGQGVTGELFF. In DNA form, the CDR3 reads TGTGCCATCAGGGCGGGACAGGGAGTTACCGGGGAGCTGTTTTTT.